This T cell receptor (delta chain) was sequenced in a study of gamma-delta chains in newborns, infants, children. On the study more broadly: Polyclonal expansion of innate γδ T cells after birth follows microbial exposure.

TCRdb re-called the reads through CATT. The table lists more than 4,500 delta-chain clones, 2.7% of them singletons, with about 13% in the top ten. Germline loops: CDR1 GEAIGNYY, CDR2 EKD. This CDR3 is built from 22 residues. V was shortened by 3 bases and J by 0 bases, with 26 bases between the two germline ends. The source material was blood. The chain combines TRDV2 with TRDJ3; perhaps TRDD3 as D (6 bases). This TCR derives from a child who was a newborn, infant or young child, either healthy, febrile or measles-vaccinated (not recorded which). DNA of the CDR3: TGTGCCTGTGACTCTTATTCGGGGATGCCTGGCGGCTTCTCCTGGGACACCCGACAGATGTTTTTC. Translation: CACDSYSGMPGGFSWDTRQMFF.